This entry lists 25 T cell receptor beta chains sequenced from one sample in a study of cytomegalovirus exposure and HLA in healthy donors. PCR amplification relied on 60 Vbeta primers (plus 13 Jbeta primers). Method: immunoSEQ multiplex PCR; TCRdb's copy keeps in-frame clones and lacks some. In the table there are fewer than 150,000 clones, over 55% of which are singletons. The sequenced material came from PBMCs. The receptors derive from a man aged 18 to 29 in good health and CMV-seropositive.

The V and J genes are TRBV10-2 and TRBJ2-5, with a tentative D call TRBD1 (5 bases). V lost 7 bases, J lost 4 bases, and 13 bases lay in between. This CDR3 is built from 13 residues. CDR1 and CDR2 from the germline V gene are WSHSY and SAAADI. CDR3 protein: CASTPDSRETQYF. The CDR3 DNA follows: TGCGCCAGCACCCCAGACAGCCGAGAGACCCAGTACTTC.

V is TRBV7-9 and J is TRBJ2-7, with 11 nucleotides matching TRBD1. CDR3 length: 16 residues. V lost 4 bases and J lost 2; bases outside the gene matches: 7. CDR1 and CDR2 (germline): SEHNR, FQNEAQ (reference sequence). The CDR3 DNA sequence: TGTGCCAGCAGCTCATTGGGACAGGGGGAAACCTACGAGCAGTACTTC. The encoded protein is CASSSLGQGETYEQYF.

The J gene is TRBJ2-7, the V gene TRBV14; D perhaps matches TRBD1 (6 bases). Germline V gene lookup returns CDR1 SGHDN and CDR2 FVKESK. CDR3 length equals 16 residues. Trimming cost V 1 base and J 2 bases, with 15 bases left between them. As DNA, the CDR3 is TGTGCCAGCAGCCAAGCTCCTAGACAGGTTCCCTACGAGCAGTACTTC. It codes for CASSQAPRQVPYEQYF.

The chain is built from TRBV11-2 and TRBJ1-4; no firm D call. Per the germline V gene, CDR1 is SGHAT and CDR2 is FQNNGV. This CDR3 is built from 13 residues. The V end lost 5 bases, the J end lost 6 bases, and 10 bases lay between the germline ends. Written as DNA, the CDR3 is TGTGCCAGCAGCCGAGGGAGCGATGAAAAACTGTTTTTT. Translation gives CASSRGSDEKLFF. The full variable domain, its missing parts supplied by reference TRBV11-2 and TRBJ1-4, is EAGVAQSPRYKIIEKRQSVAFWCNPISGHATLYWYQQILGQGPKLLIQFQNNGVVDDSQLPKDRFSAERLKGVDSTLKIQPAKLEDSAVYLCASSRGSDEKLFFGSGTQLSVL.

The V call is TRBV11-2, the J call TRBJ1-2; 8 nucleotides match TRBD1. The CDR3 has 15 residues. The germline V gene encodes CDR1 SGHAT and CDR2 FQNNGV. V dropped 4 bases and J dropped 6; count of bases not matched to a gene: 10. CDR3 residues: CASSSPGQGAHGYTF. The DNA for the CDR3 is TGTGCCAGCAGCTCCCCGGGGCAGGGGGCCCATGGCTACACCTTC.

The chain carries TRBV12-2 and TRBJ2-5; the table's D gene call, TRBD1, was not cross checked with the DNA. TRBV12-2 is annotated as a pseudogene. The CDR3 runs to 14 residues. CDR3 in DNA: TGTGCAAGTCGCTTTGACAGGGGGCAAGAGACCCAGTACTTC. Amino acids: CASRFDRGQETQYF.

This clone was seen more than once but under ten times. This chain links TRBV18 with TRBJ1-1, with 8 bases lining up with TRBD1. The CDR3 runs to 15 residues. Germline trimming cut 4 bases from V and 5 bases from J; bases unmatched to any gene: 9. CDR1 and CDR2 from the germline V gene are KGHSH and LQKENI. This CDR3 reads CASSREQGERTEAFF. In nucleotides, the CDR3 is TGTGCCAGCTCACGTGAACAGGGGGAAAGAACTGAAGCTTTCTTT. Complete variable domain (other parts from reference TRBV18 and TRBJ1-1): NAGVMQNPRHLVRRRGQEARLRCSPMKGHSHVYWYRQLPEEGLKFMVYLQKENIIDESGMPKERFSAEFPKEGPSILRIQQVVRGDSAAYFCASSREQGERTEAFFGQGTRLTVV.

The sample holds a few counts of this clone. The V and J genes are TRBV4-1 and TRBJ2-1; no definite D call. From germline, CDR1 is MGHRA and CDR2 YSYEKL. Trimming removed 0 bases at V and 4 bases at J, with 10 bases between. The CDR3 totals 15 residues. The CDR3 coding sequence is TGCGCCAGCAGCCAAGACAGAACCAATTACAATGAGCAGTTCTTC. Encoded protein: CASSQDRTNYNEQFF.

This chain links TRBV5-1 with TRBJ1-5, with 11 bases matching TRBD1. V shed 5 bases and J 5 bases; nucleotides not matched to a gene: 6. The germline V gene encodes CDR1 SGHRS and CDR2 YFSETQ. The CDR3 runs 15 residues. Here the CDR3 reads CASRPGTGGHQPQHF. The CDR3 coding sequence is TGCGCCAGCAGGCCCGGGACAGGGGGACATCAGCCCCAGCATTTT.

The CDR3 coding sequence is TGTGCCAGCAGCTCAACAGGGGATGGTGAAGCTTTCTTT. Amino acids: CASSSTGDGEAFF. This chain joins TRBV13 and TRBJ1-1; 7 bases align to TRBD1. The CDR3 length is 13 residues. Germline-derived CDR1 and CDR2 are PRHDT and FYEKMQ (reference sequence). V dropped 4 bases and J dropped 7; count of bases not matched to a gene: 6. Full variable domain (missing parts from reference TRBV13 and TRBJ1-1): AAGVIQSPRHLIKEKRETATLKCYPIPRHDTVYWYQQGPGQDPQFLISFYEKMQSDKGSIPDRFSAQQFSDYHSELNMSSLELGDSALYFCASSSTGDGEAFFGQGTRLTVV.

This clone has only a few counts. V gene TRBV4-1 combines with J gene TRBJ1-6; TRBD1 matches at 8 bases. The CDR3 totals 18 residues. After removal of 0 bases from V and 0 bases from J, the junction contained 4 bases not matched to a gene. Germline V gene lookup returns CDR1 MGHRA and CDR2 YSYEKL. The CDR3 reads CASSQDGDRSSYNSPLHF. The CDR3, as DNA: TGCGCCAGCAGCCAAGATGGGGACAGGAGCTCCTATAATTCACCCCTCCACTTT.

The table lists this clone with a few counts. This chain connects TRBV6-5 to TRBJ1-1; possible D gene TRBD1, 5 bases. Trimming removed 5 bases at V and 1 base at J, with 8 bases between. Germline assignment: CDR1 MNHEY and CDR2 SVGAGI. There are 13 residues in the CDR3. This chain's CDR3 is CASSDGQNTEAFF. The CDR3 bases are TGTGCCAGCAGTGATGGACAGAACACTGAAGCTTTCTTT.

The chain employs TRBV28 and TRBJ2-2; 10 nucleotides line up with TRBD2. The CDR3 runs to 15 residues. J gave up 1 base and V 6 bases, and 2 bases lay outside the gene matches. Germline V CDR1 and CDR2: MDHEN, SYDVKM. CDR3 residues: CASRVAGGNTGELFF. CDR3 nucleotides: TGTGCCAGCAGAGTAGCGGGGGGGAACACCGGGGAGCTGTTTTTT.

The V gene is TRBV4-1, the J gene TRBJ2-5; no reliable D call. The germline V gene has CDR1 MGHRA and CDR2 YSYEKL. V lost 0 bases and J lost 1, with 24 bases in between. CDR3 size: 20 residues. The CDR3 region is CASSQDVQRLGQSFQETQYF. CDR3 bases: TGCGCCAGCAGCCAAGACGTACAACGATTGGGCCAGTCCTTCCAAGAGACCCAGTACTTC.

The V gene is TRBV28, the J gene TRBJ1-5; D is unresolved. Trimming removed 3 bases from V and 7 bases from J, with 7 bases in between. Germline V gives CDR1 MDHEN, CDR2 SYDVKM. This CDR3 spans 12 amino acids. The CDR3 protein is CASSFSQQPQHF. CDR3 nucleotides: TGTGCCAGCAGTTTCAGTCAGCAGCCCCAGCATTTT.

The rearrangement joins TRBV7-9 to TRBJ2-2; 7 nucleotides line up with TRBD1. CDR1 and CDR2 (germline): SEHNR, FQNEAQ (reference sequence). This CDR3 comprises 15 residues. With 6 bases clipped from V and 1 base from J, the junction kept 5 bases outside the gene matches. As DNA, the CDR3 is TGTGCCAGCAGTTACGGGACAGTGAACACCGGGGAGCTGTTTTTT. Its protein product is CASSYGTVNTGELFF.

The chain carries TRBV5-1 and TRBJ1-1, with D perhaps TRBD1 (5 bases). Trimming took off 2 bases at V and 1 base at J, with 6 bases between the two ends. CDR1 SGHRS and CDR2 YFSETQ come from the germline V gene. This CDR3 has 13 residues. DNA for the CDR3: TGCGCCAGCAGCTTAGGGGAGAACACTGAAGCTTTCTTT. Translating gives CASSLGENTEAFF.

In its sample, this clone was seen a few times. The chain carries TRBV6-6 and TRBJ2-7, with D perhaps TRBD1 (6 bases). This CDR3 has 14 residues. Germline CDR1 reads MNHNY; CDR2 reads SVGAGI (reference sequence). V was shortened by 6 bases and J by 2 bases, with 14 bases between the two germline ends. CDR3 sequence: CASRLIEGAYEQYF. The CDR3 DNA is TGTGCCAGCAGGTTAATTGAGGGGGCCTACGAGCAGTACTTC.

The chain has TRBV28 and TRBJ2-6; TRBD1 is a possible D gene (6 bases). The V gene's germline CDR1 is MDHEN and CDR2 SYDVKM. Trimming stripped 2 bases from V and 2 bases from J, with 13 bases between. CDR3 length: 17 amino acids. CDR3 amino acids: CASSLMGAVAGANVLTF. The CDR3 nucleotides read TGTGCCAGCAGTTTAATGGGGGCGGTCGCTGGGGCCAACGTCCTGACTTTC.

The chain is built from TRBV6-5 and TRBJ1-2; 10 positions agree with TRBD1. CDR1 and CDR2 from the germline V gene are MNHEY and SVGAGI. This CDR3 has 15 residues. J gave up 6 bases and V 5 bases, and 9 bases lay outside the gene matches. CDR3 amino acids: CASSGRDRGGNGYTF. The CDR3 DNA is TGTGCCAGCAGTGGAAGGGACAGGGGAGGGAATGGCTACACCTTC.

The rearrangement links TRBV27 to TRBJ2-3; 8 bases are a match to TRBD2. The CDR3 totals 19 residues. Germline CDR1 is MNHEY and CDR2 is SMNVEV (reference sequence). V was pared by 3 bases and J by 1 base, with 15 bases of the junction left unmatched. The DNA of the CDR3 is TGTGCCAGCAGTTTGTATCCGGCCCTCGGGGGGGCAGGCACAGATACGCAGTATTTT. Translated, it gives CASSLYPALGGAGTDTQYF.

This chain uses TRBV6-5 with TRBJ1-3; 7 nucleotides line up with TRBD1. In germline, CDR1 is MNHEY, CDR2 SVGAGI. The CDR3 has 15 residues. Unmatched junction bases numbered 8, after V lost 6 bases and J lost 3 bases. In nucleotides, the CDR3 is TGTGCCAGCAGGCAGACAGGGCTTCGTGGAAACACCATATATTTT. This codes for CASRQTGLRGNTIYF.

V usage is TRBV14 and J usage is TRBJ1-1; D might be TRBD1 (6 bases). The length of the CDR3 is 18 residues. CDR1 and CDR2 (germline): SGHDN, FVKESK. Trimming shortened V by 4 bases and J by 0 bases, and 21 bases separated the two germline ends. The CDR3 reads CASSRFSRDILLNTEAFF. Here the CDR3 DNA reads TGTGCCAGCAGCCGATTTAGCCGGGACATTCTCTTGAACACTGAAGCTTTCTTT.

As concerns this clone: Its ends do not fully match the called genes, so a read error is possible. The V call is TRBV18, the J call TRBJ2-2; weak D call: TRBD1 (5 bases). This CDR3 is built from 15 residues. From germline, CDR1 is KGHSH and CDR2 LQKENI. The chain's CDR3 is CASSPLDSYTGELFF. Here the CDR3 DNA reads TGTGCCAGCTCACCACTTGACAGCTACACCGGAGAGCTGTTTTTT.

The CDR3 DNA is TGCGCCAGCAGCTCCCTAGCGGGGGGGCCCGGGGAGCTGTTTTTT. This sequence encodes CASSSLAGGPGELFF. The chain joins TRBV5-1 to TRBJ2-2; the match to TRBD2 covers 12 bases. With V trimmed by 3 bases and J by 6 bases, 3 bases remained unmatched. This CDR3 spans 15 amino acids. Germline V gives CDR1 SGHRS, CDR2 YFSETQ.